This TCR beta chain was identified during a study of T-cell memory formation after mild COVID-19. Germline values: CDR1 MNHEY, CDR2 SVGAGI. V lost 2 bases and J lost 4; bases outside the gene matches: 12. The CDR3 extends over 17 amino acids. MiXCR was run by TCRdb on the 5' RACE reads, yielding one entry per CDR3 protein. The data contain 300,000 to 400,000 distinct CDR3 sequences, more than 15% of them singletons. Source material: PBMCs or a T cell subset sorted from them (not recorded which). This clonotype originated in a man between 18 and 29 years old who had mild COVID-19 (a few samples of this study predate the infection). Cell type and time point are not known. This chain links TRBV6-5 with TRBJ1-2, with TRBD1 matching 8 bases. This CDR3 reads CASSYDPGTGIAYGYTF. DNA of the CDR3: TGTGCCAGCAGTTACGACCCAGGGACAGGAATCGCCTATGGCTACACCTTC.